This is a list of T cell receptor beta chains from one sample in a study of blood T cell repertoires in COVID-19. The repertoire was sequenced with immunoSEQ multiplex PCR; TCRdb's copy has only in-frame clones and lacks some. Of some 220,000 clones in the sample, roughly 84% are singletons; the top ten hold roughly 5.3%. The specimen sequenced was peripheral blood. The receptors originated from a woman aged 55-69 years who had recovered from COVID-19. The conserved cysteine and the conserved F or W are not part of the CDR3 here. Each record gives: D gene, V gene, CDR3 protein. A D gene is named only where the DNA matches it firmly.

>TRBD1|TRBV6-2/TRBV6-3
ASSYMGTGQGYT
>NA|TRBV7-8
ASSKQALSYEQY
>TRBD2|TRBV5-1
ASSAGTSASSYEQY
>NA|TRBV19
ASSYPRFPGNTEAF
>NA|TRBV7-9
ASSFGREKSYT
>TRBD1|TRBV5-5
ASSLQGDYGYT
>NA|TRBV12-3/TRBV12-4
ASSSPGSPLH
>NA|TRBV28
ASSLRTAATNEKLF
>NA|TRBV18
ASSPPSSADTQY
>TRBD1|TRBV3-1/TRBV3-2
ASSQDEGGPYEQY
>NA|TRBV2
ASRPDFTEAF
>TRBD1|TRBV19
ASSNFITGAAEKLF
>NA|TRBV10-3
AITSQGRGEQY
>TRBD1|TRBV18
ASSPRTGEAF
>TRBD2|TRBV7-6
ASSHYRTSPYEQY
>TRBD1|TRBV25-1
ASSDLRDRDNSPLH
>TRBD1|TRBV6-4
ASSDGTGGEQY
>NA|TRBV6-5
ASNPGDSSYNEQF
>NA|TRBV4-3
ASSQVVRVRSYNEQF
>NA|TRBV7-2
ASSLGVVYYEQY
>TRBD1|TRBV19
ASNAGQGASGYT
>NA|TRBV6-4
ANLRTGPNEKLF
>NA|TRBV7-2
ASSSVRTLYNSPLH
>NA|TRBV4-1
ASRGRTDTQY